The present TCR beta chain was sequenced within a study of shared clonotypes between healthy human individuals. Study overall: Contributing individuals were a couple of females and three males aged 18 to 49.

Authors' data handling: Filtering was not the same, since immunoSEQ gave junction-only sequences without quality scores. Generated by immunoSEQ multiplex PCR, the TCRdb table keeps only in-frame clones and is missing some. That table supplies the V and J calls and clone size; D and trimming were determined from the DNA. The repertoire includes 950,000 to 1,300,000 clones, around 76% of them detected once, and 1.4% sits in the top ten. In its sample, this clone was seen once. Sequenced material: memory CD4+ T cells sorted from blood. Subset noted: CD45RA-negative fraction. The sequence was obtained from a man aged 18 to 35 in good health.

As DNA, the CDR3 is TGTGCCAGTAGTGCACAGGGGGCCAAGGAGACCCAGTACTTC. This gives the protein CASSAQGAKETQYF. This chain connects TRBV19 to TRBJ2-5; 9 bases are a match to TRBD1. The trim removed 5 bases at V and 5 bases at J, leaving 6 bases unmatched. From germline, CDR1 is LNHDA and CDR2 SQIVND (reference sequence). This CDR3 comprises 14 residues.